The 23 T cell receptor beta chains below all came from one sample that was sequenced in a study of T-cell memory formation after mild COVID-19. From the 5' RACE reads, TCRdb called clonotypes with MiXCR, one entry per CDR3 protein. The data show tens of thousands of distinct CDR3 sequences, 6% to 7.5% seen once. Material: PBMCs or a T cell subset sorted from them (not recorded which). These receptors were taken from an adult who had mild COVID-19 (a few samples of this study predate the infection). Cell type and time point are not known.

V usage is TRBV12-3 or TRBV12-4 and J usage is TRBJ2-3; D perhaps matches TRBD1 (5 bases). Deletions cut 10 bases from V and 0 bases from J, with 17 bases between. The CDR3 runs 15 residues. CDR3 DNA: TGTGCCACAATACTGACAGTGCTTAGCACAGATACGCAGTATTTT. Translation gives CATILTVLSTDTQYF.

In this sample, this clonotype is medium-sized. This chain uses TRBV7-9 with TRBJ2-7; 8 bases map to TRBD2. Trimming took 5 bases from V and 6 from J; bases not matched to a gene: 9. Germline CDR1 and CDR2: SEHNR and FQNEAQ (reference sequence). The CDR3 length is 14 residues. CDR3 nucleotide sequence: TGTGCCAGCAGCGCCCCAGCGGGGGTCGGCGAGCAGTACTTC. Its translation: CASSAPAGVGEQYF.

Ten or more counts support this clonotype. The rearrangement links TRBV7-9 to TRBJ2-7, with 10 bases lining up with TRBD2. The CDR3 runs 13 residues. The germline CDR1 and CDR2 sequences are SEHNR and FQNEAQ (reference sequence). With 3 bases clipped from V and 10 bases from J, the junction kept 6 bases outside the gene matches. The CDR3 DNA is TGTGCCAGCAGCTTTGGAGGACTAGCGGCCCAGTACTTC. Translation: CASSFGGLAAQYF. The full variable domain, its missing parts supplied by reference TRBV7-9 and TRBJ2-7, is DTGVSQNPRHKITKRGQNVTFRCDPISEHNRLYWYRQTLGQGPEFLTYFQNEAQLEKSRLLSDRFSAERPKGSFSTLEIQRTEQGDSAMYLCASSFGGLAAQYFGPGTRLTVT.

This clonotype has at least ten counts. The rearrangement links TRBV5-1 to TRBJ2-6, with TRBD1 matching over 10 bases. V lost 2 bases and J lost 3; bases outside the gene matches: 5. The CDR3 is made up of 17 amino acids. Germline lookup yields CDR1 SGHRS and CDR2 YFSETQ. The CDR3 sequence: CASSFRQGAYGANVLTF. CDR3 nucleotides: TGCGCCAGCAGCTTTCGACAGGGGGCTTATGGGGCCAACGTCCTGACTTTC.

This clonotype was counted a few times. The chain combines TRBV7-9 with TRBJ2-7; D perhaps matches TRBD1 (5 bases). Per the germline V gene, CDR1 is SEHNR and CDR2 is FQNEAQ (reference sequence). The CDR3 has 12 residues. Trimming removed 3 bases from V and 6 bases from J, with 9 bases in between. The CDR3 nucleotides read TGTGCCAGCAGCTTGGGGCTTGGCGAGCAGTACTTC. Translated, it gives CASSLGLGEQYF.

This clonotype was recorded at least ten times. The V and J genes are TRBV11-3 and TRBJ2-3, with 7 bases identical to TRBD2. V dropped 6 bases and J dropped 3; count of bases not matched to a gene: 12. Germline values: CDR1 SGHNT, CDR2 YENEEA. The CDR3 has 16 amino acids. The chain's CDR3 is CASRKVQAGITDTQYF. The DNA for the CDR3 is TGTGCCAGCAGGAAGGTCCAAGCGGGAATTACAGATACGCAGTATTTT.

The chain recombines TRBV5-6 with TRBJ2-6; D is unclear. Trimming left V 0 bases short and J 4 bases short, with 5 bases between. The CDR3 sequence is 14 residues long. Germline CDR1 SGHDT, CDR2 YYEEEE. The DNA of the CDR3 is TGTGCCAGCAGCTTGGACGTAGGGGCCAACGTCCTGACTTTC. Its translation is CASSLDVGANVLTF.

This clonotype was counted at least ten times. The rearrangement uses TRBV7-2 and TRBJ2-5; D is possibly TRBD2 (6 bases). Germline lookup yields CDR1 SGHTA and CDR2 FQGNSA. The CDR3 is 15 residues long. V was clipped by 8 bases and J by 4 bases, with 20 bases between them. CDR3 loop: CASARGSGRPETQYF. CDR3 sequence (DNA): TGTGCCAGCGCTCGTGGGTCCGGGAGACCAGAGACCCAGTACTTC.

At least ten counts were recorded for this clonotype. This chain links TRBV9 with TRBJ2-7, with D perhaps TRBD1 (6 bases). V was pared by 4 bases and J by 0 bases, with 11 bases between. The CDR3 has 14 amino acids. Germline V gene data show CDR1 as SGDLS and CDR2 as YYNGEE. CDR3 nucleotide sequence: TGTGCCAGCAGCCCGGGACATAGCTCCTACGAGCAGTACTTC. Its translation: CASSPGHSSYEQYF.

The table lists this clonotype with many counts. This chain links TRBV11-2 with TRBJ2-7, with TRBD2 matching over 7 bases. Per the germline V gene, CDR1 is SGHAT and CDR2 is FQNNGV. Trimming removed 2 bases from V and 2 bases from J; junction bases left unmatched: 12. The CDR3 extends over 17 amino acids. The CDR3 nucleotides are TGTGCCAGCAGCTTATCCGTCTCGGGCGGGAGTCCCTACGAGCAGTACTTC. Protein sequence: CASSLSVSGGSPYEQYF.

This clonotype has just a few counts. The chain uses TRBV20-1 and TRBJ2-5; D is possibly TRBD1 or TRBD2 (5 bases each). CDR3 length equals 13 residues. Looked up from germline, CDR1 is DFQATT and CDR2 is SNEGSKA (reference sequence). Trimming took 5 bases from V and 5 from J, leaving 15 bases between them. This chain's CDR3 is CSAWDHKWETQYF. The CDR3 DNA reads as TGCAGTGCTTGGGACCACAAGTGGGAGACCCAGTACTTC.

The V call is TRBV3-1, the J call TRBJ1-5; D is unclear. V gave up 5 bases and J gave up 5 bases, with 10 bases separating them. The CDR3 contains 13 residues. Germline values: CDR1 LGHDT, CDR2 YNNKEL (reference sequence). For the CDR3, the DNA is TGTGCCAGCAGCTCTTGGACTGATCAGCCCCAGCATTTT. Its protein product is CASSSWTDQPQHF.

This clonotype was seen ten or more times. The V call is TRBV15, the J call TRBJ2-5; TRBD1 matches at 7 bases. CDR1 is LNHNV, CDR2 YYDKDF, per germline (reference sequence). CDR3 length: 19 residues. V gave up 4 bases and J gave up 4 bases; unmatched junction bases: 21. The CDR3 sequence is CATSKPLYGDSGVRETQYF. DNA for the CDR3: TGTGCCACCAGCAAACCATTATACGGGGACAGCGGAGTAAGAGAGACCCAGTACTTC.

This clonotype showed up just a few times. J is TRBJ1-2 and V is TRBV5-5, with no clear D. The length of the CDR3 is 13 residues. Germline CDR1 is SGHKS and CDR2 is YYEKEE (reference sequence). V gave up 4 bases and J gave up 3 bases, with 10 bases separating them. CDR3 in DNA: TGTGCCAGCAGCACCGGATGGGACTATGGCTACACCTTC. It codes for CASSTGWDYGYTF. Full variable domain (missing parts from reference TRBV5-5 and TRBJ1-2): DAGVTQSPTHLIKTRGQQVTLRCSPISGHKSVSWYQQVLGQGPQFIFQYYEKEERGRGNFPDRFSARQFPNYSSELNVNALLLGDSALYLCASSTGWDYGYTFGSGTRLTVV.

The chain uses TRBV6-5 and TRBJ2-7; 8 bases map to TRBD1. Trimming cost V 2 bases and J 3 bases; bases outside gene matches: 0. The CDR3 has 13 amino acids. Germline lookup yields CDR1 MNHEY and CDR2 SVGAGI. Here the CDR3 DNA reads TGTGCCAGCAGTTACACAGGGGGCTACGAGCAGTACTTC. Translation: CASSYTGGYEQYF.

This clonotype was observed at least ten times. The genes are TRBV30 and TRBJ1-1; the D gene is possibly TRBD1 (5 bases). V dropped 4 bases and J dropped 5 bases, with 8 bases sitting between them. CDR1 is GTSNPN, CDR2 SVGIG, per germline (reference sequence). The CDR3 totals 11 residues. The CDR3 is CAWNRGTEAFF. CDR3 DNA sequence: TGTGCCTGGAATCGGGGGACTGAAGCTTTCTTT.

This chain joins TRBV7-8 and TRBJ2-1, with D perhaps TRBD2 (6 bases). The CDR3 runs to 16 residues. Germline assignment: CDR1 SGHVS and CDR2 FQNEAQ. V was pared by 1 base and J by 10 bases, with 20 bases between. CDR3 nucleotides: TGTGCCAGCAGCTTAGAAGGGGCGGGGCCCCGAGGGGAGCAGTTCTTC. As protein: CASSLEGAGPRGEQFF.

This clonotype was seen at least ten times. The J gene is TRBJ1-2, the V gene TRBV4-1; the match to TRBD1 covers 8 bases. The junction had 5 bases not matched to a gene; V was cut back by 0 bases and J by 5 bases. Germline V gene sequence: CDR1 MGHRA, CDR2 YSYEKL. CDR3 length equals 15 residues. CDR3 in amino acids: CASSQDHDRGYGYTF. CDR3 in DNA: TGCGCCAGCAGCCAAGATCATGACAGGGGATATGGCTACACCTTC.

The V call is TRBV20-1, the J call TRBJ1-4; tentative D call: TRBD1 (6 bases). Trimming took off 1 base at V and 8 bases at J, with 14 bases between the two ends. Germline CDR1 DFQATT, CDR2 SNEGSKA (reference sequence). The CDR3 totals 14 residues. The CDR3 nucleotides are TGCAGTGCTAGAGGCAGGGGCGCGGGGGAAAAACTGTTTTTT. Protein sequence: CSARGRGAGEKLFF.

The chain uses TRBV7-2 and TRBJ2-5, with a weak D call TRBD1 (5 bases). Germline-derived CDR1 and CDR2 are SGHTA and FQGNSA. With 1 base removed from V and 5 bases from J, the gap between germline ends came to 14 bases. The CDR3 contains 15 residues. CDR3 protein: CASSLGQGGRETQYF. The CDR3 DNA reads as TGTGCCAGCAGCTTAGGGCAGGGTGGTAGGGAGACCCAGTACTTC.

The table lists this clonotype with many counts. The rearrangement links TRBV4-3 to TRBJ2-1; 12 positions agree with TRBD2. The CDR3 contains 20 residues. Germline V lookup: CDR1 LGHNA, CDR2 YSLEER. Trimming removed 0 bases from V and 3 bases from J; junction bases left unmatched: 12. CDR3 loop: CASSQDPGLAGWAGYNEQFF. The CDR3 nucleotides read TGCGCCAGCAGCCAAGATCCCGGACTAGCGGGATGGGCAGGCTACAATGAGCAGTTCTTC.

The chain joins TRBV25-1 to TRBJ2-1, with TRBD2 matching over 8 bases. The CDR3 totals 15 residues. The J segment lost 0 bases and the V segment lost 2 bases, leaving 0 bases of the junction unmatched. Germline-derived CDR1 and CDR2 are MGHDK and SYGVNS. The CDR3 bases are TGTGCCAGCAGTGAAAGCGGGAGCTCCTACAATGAGCAGTTCTTC. It encodes CASSESGSSYNEQFF.

Regarding this clonotype: A much larger clone lies one base from this, so it may be a read error. The rearrangement links TRBV24-1 to TRBJ2-1, with 9 bases identical to TRBD1. CDR1 KGHDR and CDR2 SFDVKD come from the germline V gene. The CDR3 runs to 15 residues. Germline trimming cut 7 bases from V and 5 bases from J; bases unmatched to any gene: 8. The CDR3: CATSARDRAHNEQFF. The CDR3 nucleotides are TGTGCCACCAGCGCTCGGGACAGGGCCCACAATGAGCAGTTCTTC.